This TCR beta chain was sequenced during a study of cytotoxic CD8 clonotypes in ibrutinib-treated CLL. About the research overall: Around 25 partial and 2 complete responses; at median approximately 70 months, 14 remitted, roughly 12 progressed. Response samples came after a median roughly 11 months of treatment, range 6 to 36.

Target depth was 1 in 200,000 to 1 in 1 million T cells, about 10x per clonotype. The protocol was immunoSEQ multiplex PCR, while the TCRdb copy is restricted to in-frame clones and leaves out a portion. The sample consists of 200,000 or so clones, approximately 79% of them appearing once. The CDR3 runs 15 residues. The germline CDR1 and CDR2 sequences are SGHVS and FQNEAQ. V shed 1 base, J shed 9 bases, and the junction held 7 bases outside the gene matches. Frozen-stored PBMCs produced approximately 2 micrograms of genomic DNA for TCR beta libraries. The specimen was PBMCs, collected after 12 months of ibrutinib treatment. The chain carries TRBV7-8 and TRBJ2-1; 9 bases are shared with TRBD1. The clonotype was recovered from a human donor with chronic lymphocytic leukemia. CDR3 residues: CASSLVIGTGFEQFF. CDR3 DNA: TGTGCCAGCAGCTTAGTCATCGGGACAGGGTTTGAGCAGTTCTTC.